The 19 T cell receptor beta chains presented below share a single source sample, sequenced in a study of blood T cell repertoires in COVID-19. Method: immunoSEQ multiplex PCR; TCRdb's copy keeps in-frame clones and lacks some. The sample has 150,000 to 200,000 clones, 70% to 90% seen once. The sequenced sample consisted of peripheral blood. The origin of the receptors is a man aged 55-75 years with acute or convalescent COVID-19.

The chain recombines TRBV4-1 with TRBJ2-7; D is undetermined. Deletions cut 0 bases from V and 1 base from J, with 10 bases between. The CDR3 runs 15 residues. CDR1 and CDR2 from the germline V gene are MGHRA and YSYEKL. The CDR3 bases are TGCGCCAGCAGCCAAGATTCGACAAGGTCCTACGAGCAGTACTTC. Translated, it gives CASSQDSTRSYEQYF.

This clone was counted a single time. V and J are TRBV4-2 and TRBJ2-1; 7 bases are shared with TRBD2. The CDR3 sequence is 15 residues long. Trimming took 1 base from V and 4 from J; bases not matched to a gene: 4. Germline V gene lookup returns CDR1 LGHNA and CDR2 YNFKEQ. The CDR3 nucleotides read TGTGCCAGCAGCCAAGGGCTAGCGGATTACAATGAGCAGTTCTTC. It specifies CASSQGLADYNEQFF.

V is TRBV20-1 and J is TRBJ2-1, with 7 bases that match TRBD2. Per the germline V gene, CDR1 is DFQATT and CDR2 is SNEGSKA (reference sequence). The ends lost 6 bases at V and 9 bases at J; junction bases unmatched: 2. The CDR3 totals 10 residues. CDR3 sequence: CSAERGEQFF. The CDR3 DNA follows: TGCAGTGCAGAGCGGGGTGAGCAGTTCTTC.

The chain recombines TRBV6-2 or TRBV6-3 with TRBJ2-7, with D perhaps matching TRBD1 (5 bases). Trimming left V 1 base short and J 5 bases short, with 6 bases between. The germline gives CDR1 MNHEY, CDR2 SVGEGT. This CDR3 is built from 12 residues. The CDR3 DNA follows: TGTGCCAGCAGTTACTACAGGAACGAGCAGTACTTC. It translates to CASSYYRNEQYF.

The CDR3 spells CASSLGRGLPNTGELFF. DNA of the CDR3: TGTGCCAGCAGCTTGGGCAGGGGGCTGCCCAACACCGGGGAGCTGTTTTTT. The chain combines TRBV5-4 with TRBJ2-2; TRBD1 aligns across 8 bases. Germline CDR1 SGHNT, CDR2 YYREEE (reference sequence). The V gene end was trimmed by 0 bases and the J gene end by 2 bases; junction bases not matched to a gene: 6. CDR3 length equals 17 residues.

The chain has TRBV7-3 and TRBJ2-1; TRBD1 agrees at 11 bases. Germline-derived CDR1 and CDR2 are SGHTA and FQGTGA. The CDR3 is 14 amino acids. The ends lost 5 bases at V and 8 bases at J; junction bases unmatched: 5. The CDR3 reads CASSRTGGRDEQFF. The DNA of the CDR3 is TGTGCCAGCAGCCGGACAGGGGGCAGGGATGAGCAGTTCTTC.

The V call is TRBV19, the J call TRBJ2-1; TRBD1 might be the D (5 bases). V was pared by 2 bases and J by 10 bases, with 18 bases between. This CDR3 spans 15 amino acids. CDR1 is LNHDA and CDR2 is SQIVND in the germline V gene (reference sequence). This CDR3 reads CASSIKGIGTIEQFF. The CDR3 region has the DNA TGTGCCAGTAGTATAAAGGGGATCGGCACAATCGAGCAGTTCTTC.

The chain couples TRBV28 to TRBJ2-1; D may be TRBD2 (5 bases). The CDR3 length is 14 residues. Looked up from germline, CDR1 is MDHEN and CDR2 is SYDVKM. The V and J ends lost 2 bases and 3 bases respectively, with 8 bases between them. The CDR3: CASSLDGDYNEQFF. In DNA form, the CDR3 reads TGTGCCAGCAGTTTAGACGGGGACTACAATGAGCAGTTCTTC.

The rearrangement joins TRBV24-1 to TRBJ2-5, with D tentatively TRBD2 (6 bases). The CDR3 is 15 amino acids. Trimming stripped 3 bases from V and 4 bases from J, with 14 bases between. CDR1 is KGHDR, CDR2 SFDVKD, per germline. CDR3 bases: TGTGCCACCAGTGATCCGGCGGGGCTCCGAGAGACCCAGTACTTC. Protein: CATSDPAGLRETQYF.

J is TRBJ2-1 and V is TRBV7-9; 11 bases align to TRBD2. Germline CDR1 reads SEHNR; CDR2 reads FQNEAQ (reference sequence). V was pared by 8 bases and J by 5 bases, with 5 bases of the junction left unmatched. This CDR3 region has 14 residues. The CDR3 here is CASLRLAGNNEQFF. DNA for the CDR3: TGTGCCAGCCTGCGACTAGCGGGGAACAATGAGCAGTTCTTC.

V is TRBV9 and J is TRBJ2-3; TRBD2 matches at 12 bases. This CDR3 spans 15 amino acids. CDR1 is SGDLS, CDR2 YYNGEE, per germline. The V and J ends lost 3 bases and 1 base, in that order; junction bases with no gene match: 0. The CDR3 nucleotides are TGTGCCAGCAGCGGACTAGCGGGAGGCACAGATACGCAGTATTTT. Protein sequence: CASSGLAGGTDTQYF.

V and J are TRBV7-9 and TRBJ1-1; perhaps TRBD1 as D (6 bases). The CDR3 covers 13 residues. Deletions cut 2 bases from V and 6 bases from J, with 10 bases between. The germline V gene has CDR1 SEHNR and CDR2 FQNEAQ (reference sequence). This CDR3 is CASSLQGFPEAFF. In DNA, the CDR3 is TGTGCCAGCAGCTTACAGGGGTTCCCTGAAGCTTTCTTT.

This clone was recorded a few times. CDR3 sequence: CASSFGQIGRNTEAFF. Written as DNA, the CDR3 is TGCGCCAGCAGCTTCGGACAGATCGGCAGGAACACTGAAGCTTTCTTT. J is TRBJ1-1 and V is TRBV5-1; tentative D call: TRBD1 (6 bases). Trimming left V 2 bases short and J 1 base short, with 15 bases between. Germline V gene data show CDR1 as SGHRS and CDR2 as YFSETQ. CDR3 length: 16 residues. The full variable domain, rest sourced from reference TRBV5-1 and TRBJ1-1, is KAGVTQTPRYLIKTRGQQVTLSCSPISGHRSVSWYQQTPGQGLQFLFEYFSETQRNKGNFPGRFSGRQFSNSRSEMNVSTLELGDSALYLCASSFGQIGRNTEAFFGQGTRLTVV.

This sequence joins TRBV9 and TRBJ2-2; 8 bases line up with TRBD2. The germline V gene encodes CDR1 SGDLS and CDR2 YYNGEE. This CDR3 comprises 16 residues. V gave up 0 bases and J gave up 1 base; unmatched junction bases: 2. The chain's CDR3 is CASSVAGTRNTGELFF. CDR3 in DNA: TGTGCCAGCAGCGTAGCGGGGACTAGGAACACCGGGGAGCTGTTTTTT.

With regard to this clone: Sequence at one end of the junction differs from germline and may be a read error. The chain carries TRBV6-5 and TRBJ1-1, with 7 bases identical to TRBD1. The CDR3 has 14 amino acids. The germline CDR1 and CDR2 sequences are MNHEY and SVGAGI. The CDR3 DNA reads TGTGCCAGCAGAGCCGGGACAGTGAAAACTGAAGCTTTCTTT. Translated: CASRAGTVKTEAFF.

The chain recombines TRBV9 with TRBJ2-3; possible D gene TRBD2, 6 bases. Looked up from germline, CDR1 is SGDLS and CDR2 is YYNGEE. V dropped 0 bases and J dropped 2 bases, with 16 bases sitting between them. The CDR3 is made up of 17 amino acids. The CDR3 region has the DNA TGTGCCAGCAGCGTAGGGATGGCGGGGACCCTCACAGATACGCAGTATTTT. It codes for CASSVGMAGTLTDTQYF.

This chain uses TRBV2 with TRBJ2-1; TRBD1 matches at 8 bases. CDR1 SNHLY and CDR2 FYNNEI come from the germline V gene. Trimming removed 6 bases from V and 0 bases from J; junction bases left unmatched: 7. This CDR3 comprises 16 residues. In nucleotides, the CDR3 is TGTGCCAGCAGAGGGGACAGGACGATCTCCTACAATGAGCAGTTCTTC. As protein: CASRGDRTISYNEQFF.

The V call is TRBV7-2, the J call TRBJ2-3, with 7 bases matching TRBD2. This CDR3 is 18 amino acids long. Germline-derived CDR1 and CDR2 are SGHTA and FQGNSA. Trimming at V came to 5 bases and at J to 5 bases, leaving 19 bases not matched to a gene. CDR3 region: CASSARGGIGLRRDTQYF. CDR3 bases: TGTGCCAGCAGCGCTCGCGGGGGTATCGGCCTGCGTAGAGATACGCAGTATTTT.

About this clone itself: This specimen includes other DNA sequences encoding the same CDR3. The CDR3 reads CASAWGTGPYEQYF. In DNA, the CDR3 is TGTGCCAGCGCCTGGGGGACAGGCCCTTATGAGCAGTACTTC. The V and J genes are TRBV27 and TRBJ2-7, with 8 bases identical to TRBD1. The V segment lost 8 bases and the J segment 7 bases; nucleotides outside the gene matches: 13. Looked up from germline, CDR1 is MNHEY and CDR2 is SMNVEV (reference sequence). The CDR3 length is 14 residues.